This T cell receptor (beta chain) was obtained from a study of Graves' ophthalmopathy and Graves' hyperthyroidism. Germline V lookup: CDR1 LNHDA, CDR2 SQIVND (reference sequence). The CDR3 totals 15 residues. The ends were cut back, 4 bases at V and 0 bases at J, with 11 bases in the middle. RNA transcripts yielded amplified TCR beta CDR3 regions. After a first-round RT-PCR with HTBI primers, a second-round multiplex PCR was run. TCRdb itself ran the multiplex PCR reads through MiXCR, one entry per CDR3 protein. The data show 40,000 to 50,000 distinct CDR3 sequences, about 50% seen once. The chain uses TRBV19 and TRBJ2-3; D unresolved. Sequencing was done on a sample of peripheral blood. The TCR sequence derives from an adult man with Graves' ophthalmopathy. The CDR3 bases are TGTGCCAGTAGTAGTGATGCGAGGAGCACAGATACGCAGTATTTT. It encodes CASSSDARSTDTQYF.